This T cell receptor beta chain stems from a study of blood T cells in healthy people across ages. Combining a sample-barcoded 5' primer with a J-beta primer mix, a second PCR ran for roughly 6 to 12 cycles. TCRdb re-called the 5' RACE reads with MiXCR, one entry per CDR3 protein. The sample contains 540,000 or so distinct CDR3 sequences, approximately 27% of which appear only once. The sequence derives from a woman aged 70-85 years in good health. The sequencing sample was made of blood.

The CDR3 region has the DNA TGTGCCAGCAGTTTACTAGCGGGGGGTATGGGTACGCAGTATTTT. This encodes CASSLLAGGMGTQYF. The V gene is TRBV12-3 or TRBV12-4, the J gene TRBJ2-3, with 11 nucleotides matching TRBD2. The V and J ends lost 2 bases and 8 bases, in that order; junction bases with no gene match: 6. This CDR3 region has 15 residues.